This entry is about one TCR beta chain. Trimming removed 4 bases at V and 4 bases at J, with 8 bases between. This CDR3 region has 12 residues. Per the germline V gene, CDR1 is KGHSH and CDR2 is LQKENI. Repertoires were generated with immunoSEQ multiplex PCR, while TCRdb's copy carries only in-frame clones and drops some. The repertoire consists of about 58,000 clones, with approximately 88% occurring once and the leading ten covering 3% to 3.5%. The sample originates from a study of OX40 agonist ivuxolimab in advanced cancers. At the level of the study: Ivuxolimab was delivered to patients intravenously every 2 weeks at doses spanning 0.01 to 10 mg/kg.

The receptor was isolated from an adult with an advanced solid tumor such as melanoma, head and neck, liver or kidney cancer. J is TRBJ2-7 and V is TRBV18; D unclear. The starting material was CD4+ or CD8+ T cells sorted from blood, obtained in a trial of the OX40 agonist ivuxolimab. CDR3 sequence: CASSLGSYEQYF. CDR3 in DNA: TGTGCCAGCTCACTTGGTAGTTACGAGCAGTACTTC.